This T cell receptor beta chain was captured in a study of CD8 T cells in Susac syndrome. Study observations and caveats: TCR sequencing and HLA analysis covered a relatively small number of individuals.

TEMRA cells were enriched by FACS, and CD4+ and CD8+ T cells were negatively isolated. RNA amounts of about 0.5 to 1 ug underwent reverse transcription with random hexamers. Using its own MiXCR run on the immunoSEQ multiplex PCR reads, TCRdb lists one record per CDR3 protein. In the table there are 400,000 or so distinct CDR3 sequences, 85% of which are singletons. This CDR3 region has 14 residues. V was cut by 5 bases and J by 6 bases, with 17 bases left in between. Germline CDR1 MNHNS, CDR2 SASEGT. Of note for this clonotype: Its antigen is unknown.

The source material was CD8+ T cells from PBMCs. This receptor was identified in a human donor with multiple sclerosis. The rearrangement joins TRBV6-1 to TRBJ2-7; tentative D call: TRBD2 (5 bases). The DNA for the CDR3 is TGTGCCAGCAGTTACAGCTTAGGCGCGGGCGAGCAGTACTTC. Protein product: CASSYSLGAGEQYF.